One and the same sample provided the 4 T cell receptor beta chains below, sequenced in a study of tumor-infiltrating lymphocytes in localized non-small cell lung cancer. Profiling relied on immunoSEQ multiplex PCR, and the TCRdb table lists in-frame clones only, not all of them. Of 10,000 or so clones in the sample, under 85% were seen once. Material for sequencing was lung tumor tissue. These receptors were taken from a human donor with non-small cell lung cancer.

The rearrangement uses TRBV13 and TRBJ2-7; 12 bases are a match to TRBD1. V lost 4 bases and J lost 5; bases outside the gene matches: 6. The CDR3 runs 15 residues. Looked up from germline, CDR1 is PRHDT and CDR2 is FYEKMQ (reference sequence). CDR3 in amino acids: CASSSAGTGGHEQYF. For the CDR3, the DNA is TGTGCCAGCAGCTCAGCCGGGACAGGGGGCCACGAGCAGTACTTC.

This chain's CDR3 is CASSLAAVSLRGYTF. The DNA for the CDR3 is TGTGCCAGCAGCTTGGCGGCAGTGTCTCTTAGGGGCTACACCTTC. This sequence joins TRBV5-6 and TRBJ1-2; no definite D call. V lost 0 bases to trimming and J lost 8 bases, with 17 bases between them. This CDR3 spans 15 amino acids. CDR1 and CDR2 from the germline V gene are SGHDT and YYEEEE.

Only a few counts were recorded for this clone. The chain carries TRBV30 and TRBJ1-6; D unclear. Germline V CDR1 and CDR2: GTSNPN, SVGIG (reference sequence). Trimming stripped 1 base from V and 9 bases from J, with 10 bases between. There are 13 residues in the CDR3. This CDR3 reads CAWSAAVASPLHF. The CDR3 DNA reads TGTGCCTGGAGTGCGGCAGTGGCTTCACCCCTCCACTTT. Drawing the rest from reference TRBV30 and TRBJ1-6, the complete variable domain is SQTIHQWPATLVQPVGSPLSLECTVEGTSNPNLYWYRQAAGRGLQLLFYSVGIGQISSEVPQNLSASRPQDRQFILSSKKLLLSDSGFYLCAWSAAVASPLHFGNGTRLTVT.

The V and J genes are TRBV6-1 and TRBJ1-3, with a possible D match to TRBD1 (6 bases). V dropped 6 bases and J dropped 0 bases, with 9 bases sitting between them. The CDR3 length is 14 residues. Per germline, CDR1 MNHNS and CDR2 SASEGT. The CDR3: CASSQDSSGNTIYF. Here the CDR3 DNA reads TGTGCCAGCAGCCAGGACAGCTCTGGAAACACCATATATTTT.